The 15 T cell receptor beta chains below were found in one sample sequenced in a study of shared clonotypes between healthy human individuals. The protocol was immunoSEQ multiplex PCR, while the TCRdb copy is restricted to in-frame clones and leaves out a portion. The table shows hundreds of thousands of clones, with 85% to 95% occurring only once. Naive CD8 cells, CD45RO-negative and positively selected for CCR7, excluded terminally differentiated effector memory CD45RA+ cells. The sequenced sample was naive CD8+ T cells sorted from blood. The receptors come from a woman in her 30s in good health.

The V gene is TRBV19, the J gene TRBJ1-1, with 8 bases that match TRBD1. This CDR3 has 16 amino acids. V shed 1 base, J shed 7 bases, and the junction held 11 bases outside the gene matches. Germline CDR1 reads LNHDA; CDR2 reads SQIVND (reference sequence). CDR3 protein: CASSIVQGGYTGEAFF. The CDR3 bases are TGTGCCAGTAGTATAGTACAGGGGGGGTATACTGGTGAAGCTTTCTTT.

V gene TRBV28 combines with J gene TRBJ2-5; the D call may be TRBD1 or TRBD2 (5 bases each). TRBJ2-7 explains the end of the DNA better; the J call may be wrong. CDR3 length: 14 amino acids. Germline lookup yields CDR1 MDHEN and CDR2 SYDVKM. The CDR3 loop is CASSLSRDPYEQYF. As DNA, the CDR3 is TGTGCCAGCAGTTTGAGCAGGGACCCCTACGAGCAGTACTTC.

CDR3 bases: TGCGCCAGCAGCCAAACCGACAGAGTCGCTTTCTTT. Amino acids: CASSQTDRVAFF. This rearrangement joins TRBV4-1 to TRBJ1-1; D is perhaps TRBD1 (5 bases). Deletions cut 2 bases from V and 11 bases from J, with 12 bases between. The CDR3 has 12 residues. CDR1 and CDR2 from the germline V gene are MGHRA and YSYEKL.

The J gene is TRBJ2-7, the V gene TRBV10-2; D is unresolved. This CDR3 has 13 residues. V lost 4 bases to trimming and J lost 0 bases, with 7 bases between them. The V gene's germline CDR1 is WSHSY and CDR2 SAAADI. CDR3 protein: CASSVGHSYEQYF. CDR3 DNA sequence: TGCGCCAGCAGTGTCGGCCACTCCTACGAGCAGTACTTC.

This chain links TRBV4-1 with TRBJ1-1; 7 nucleotides line up with TRBD1. The germline CDR1 and CDR2 sequences are MGHRA and YSYEKL. The CDR3 is made up of 15 amino acids. Trimming at V came to 2 bases and at J to 1 base, leaving 4 bases not matched to a gene. The CDR3 sequence is CASSQHGTANTEAFF. The CDR3 bases are TGCGCCAGCAGCCAACACGGGACAGCGAACACTGAAGCTTTCTTT.

This chain uses TRBV5-1 with TRBJ2-5, with 11 bases fitting TRBD1. The J call may be faulty, since TRBJ2-7 better matches the DNA end. Germline lookup yields CDR1 SGHRS and CDR2 YFSETQ. This CDR3 is 13 amino acids long. The CDR3 is CASSRTGGDEQYF. The CDR3 bases are TGCGCCAGCAGCAGGACAGGGGGCGACGAGCAGTACTTC.

This clone was counted once. CDR3 sequence reads: CASSLVLAAETQYF. The CDR3 DNA follows: TGTGCCAGCAGCTTAGTACTAGCAGCGGAGACCCAGTACTTC. This chain uses TRBV7-9 with TRBJ2-5; tentatively, D is TRBD2 (6 bases). The V gene's germline CDR1 is SEHNR and CDR2 FQNEAQ (reference sequence). V lost 1 base, J lost 5 bases, and 11 bases lay in between. This CDR3 spans 14 amino acids.

The chain recombines TRBV4-1 with TRBJ1-1; 8 positions agree with TRBD1. In germline, CDR1 is MGHRA, CDR2 YSYEKL. The CDR3 has 17 amino acids. J gave up 1 base and V 6 bases, and 13 bases lay outside the gene matches. CDR3 loop: CASSNRLRGQGNTEAFF. The CDR3 DNA sequence: TGCGCCAGCAGTAATAGGCTCCGCGGACAGGGGAACACTGAAGCTTTCTTT.

CDR3 residues: CASSQDPSRLAVQEQYF. CDR3 nucleotides: TGTGCCAGCAGCCAAGATCCATCGAGACTAGCGGTTCAGGAGCAGTACTTC. V is TRBV14 and J is TRBJ2-5, with 9 bases that match TRBD2. Losses at the gene ends were 0 bases for V and 11 bases for J; bases not matched to a gene: 16. This CDR3 is 17 amino acids long. The V gene's germline CDR1 is SGHDN and CDR2 FVKESK.

The chain combines TRBV5-1 with TRBJ2-1; weak D call: TRBD2 (5 bases). The CDR3 has 14 residues. Germline V gene sequence: CDR1 SGHRS, CDR2 YFSETQ. Trimming removed 3 bases at V and 8 bases at J, with 15 bases between. The CDR3 DNA reads as TGCGCCAGCAGCTCGGGGAATAGCGTCCATGAGCAGTTCTTC. It specifies CASSSGNSVHEQFF.

The rearrangement uses TRBV27 and TRBJ2-7; TRBD1 matches 8 bases. The CDR3 sequence is 15 residues long. CDR1 MNHEY and CDR2 SMNVEV come from the germline V gene (reference sequence). V lost 5 bases and J lost 0; bases outside the gene matches: 6. This CDR3 is CASSRDRGSSYEQYF. The CDR3 DNA reads as TGTGCCAGCAGTAGAGACAGGGGAAGCTCCTACGAGCAGTACTTC.

The chain links TRBV28 to TRBJ2-1; perhaps TRBD2 as D (6 bases). V lost 7 bases and J lost 6, with 22 bases in between. The CDR3 contains 16 residues. Germline V CDR1 and CDR2: MDHEN, SYDVKM. The CDR3 nucleotides are TGTGCCAGCACCCCCGGGGGTGGCGAGACCACCAATGAGCAGTTCTTC. This sequence encodes CASTPGGGETTNEQFF.

This clone appeared once. The V gene is TRBV5-1, the J gene TRBJ2-2, with D tentatively TRBD1 (5 bases). The CDR3 covers 18 residues. Germline CDR1 is SGHRS and CDR2 is YFSETQ. The V end was cut by 0 bases, the J end by 4 bases, with 19 bases between. The CDR3 coding sequence is TGCGCCAGCAGCTTGGAAGGCGGCGGATGGCAGGGCACCGGGGAGCTGTTTTTT. Translated: CASSLEGGGWQGTGELFF.

The chain has TRBV25-1 and TRBJ1-3; weak D call: TRBD1 (5 bases). The CDR3 spans 11 residues. V shed 8 bases and J shed 8 bases, with 10 bases lying between them. Germline V gives CDR1 MGHDK, CDR2 SYGVNS. CDR3 nucleotide sequence: TGTGCCAGCGCCATGGGGGACACCATATATTTT. It specifies CASAMGDTIYF.

The sample holds one count of this clone. The chain couples TRBV19 to TRBJ2-7, with D perhaps matching TRBD1 (5 bases). Germline CDR1 and CDR2: LNHDA and SQIVND (reference sequence). Trimming stripped 5 bases from V and 0 bases from J, with 11 bases between. This CDR3 region has 14 residues. The CDR3 coding sequence is TGTGCCAGTAGTTACAGGACAAGCTCCTACGAGCAGTACTTC. It specifies CASSYRTSSYEQYF.